A selection of T cell receptor beta chains follows, all from one sample in a study of T cells in localized non-small cell lung cancer. Method: immunoSEQ multiplex PCR; TCRdb's copy keeps in-frame clones and lacks some. The sample lists 20,000 to 25,000 clones, 84% occurring once. The sequencing used peripheral blood, collected before any cancer treatment. The receptors originated from a man aged 35 to 69 with stage I lung adenocarcinoma. CDR3s include the opening cysteine and the closing phenylalanine or tryptophan. Each record gives: J gene, V gene, CDR3 protein.

TRBJ1-5 | TRBV5-8 | CASGRGMNQPQHF
TRBJ2-2 | TRBV2 | CASSDASEELFF
TRBJ2-3 | TRBV4-1 | CASKQGPGADTQYF
TRBJ1-5 | TRBV6-1 | CASSDNSNQPQHF
TRBJ2-7 | TRBV5-1 | CASSSGTGGLEQYF
TRBJ2-3 | TRBV7-2 | CASSLRASPTDTQYF
TRBJ2-7 | TRBV25-1 | CASTLQGGVREQYF
TRBJ2-3 | TRBV6-1 | CASSEGRGWASTDTQYF
TRBJ2-7 | TRBV11-2 | CASSPWRDRAYYEQYF
TRBJ2-1 | TRBV7-3 | CASSLTSGGRKYNEQFF
TRBJ2-5 | TRBV4-1 | CASSGGRQGLLGETQYF
TRBJ1-2 | TRBV4-3 | CASSQDLGRSGGYTF
TRBJ2-1 | TRBV18 | CASSPPGGRRYNEQFF
TRBJ2-1 | TRBV4-2 | CASSQILAGGPFGTYNEQFF
TRBJ2-5 | TRBV2 | CASSGSQQTQYF
TRBJ1-2 | TRBV19 | CASSIRGANYGYTF
TRBJ2-5 | TRBV5-1 | CASSEGSETQYF
TRBJ2-1 | TRBV9 | CASSVDWRDSSYNEQFF
TRBJ1-1 | TRBV6-1 | CAARWGPTMNTEAFF
TRBJ2-1 | TRBV18 | CASSPPQVGVYNEQFF
TRBJ2-5 | TRBV19 | CASSIESQRQLGKTQYF
TRBJ2-7 | TRBV4-1 | CASSQRDSFYEQYF
TRBJ2-5 | TRBV10-3 | CAISDRTSGEETQYF
TRBJ2-7 | TRBV18 | CASSPLGPAGFSYEQYF
TRBJ2-1 | TRBV10-1 | CASSVRCGQFF
TRBJ2-7 | TRBV27 | CASGVREYHEQYF
TRBJ1-2 | TRBV11-2 | CASSLGVRWDPNEYGYTF
TRBJ1-4 | TRBV7-2 | CASSSYAGYGEKLFF
TRBJ1-2 | TRBV2 | CASSDWTHGGLGDYGYTF
TRBJ1-1 | TRBV9 | CASSVDLGGSEAFF
TRBJ2-7 | TRBV7-8 | CASSLRGGGVGEQYF
TRBJ1-2 | TRBV29-1 | CSPDRGSSYTF
TRBJ2-5 | TRBV5-4 | CASSSNYLQETQYF
TRBJ2-1 | TRBV5-1 | CASSLVAASYNEQFF
TRBJ1-1 | TRBV5-1 | CASQVFMNTEAFF
TRBJ2-1 | TRBV7-2 | CASSSTSTGPMANEQFF
TRBJ1-2 | TRBV7-3 | CASSRDRNYGYTF
TRBJ2-7 | TRBV20-1 | CSAFRVSEQYF
TRBJ2-2 | TRBV7-6 | CASSPQSGTATGELFF
TRBJ2-2 | TRBV7-9 | CASSTTVNTGELFF
TRBJ2-6 | TRBV7-2 | CASSLTGGIGSGANVLTF